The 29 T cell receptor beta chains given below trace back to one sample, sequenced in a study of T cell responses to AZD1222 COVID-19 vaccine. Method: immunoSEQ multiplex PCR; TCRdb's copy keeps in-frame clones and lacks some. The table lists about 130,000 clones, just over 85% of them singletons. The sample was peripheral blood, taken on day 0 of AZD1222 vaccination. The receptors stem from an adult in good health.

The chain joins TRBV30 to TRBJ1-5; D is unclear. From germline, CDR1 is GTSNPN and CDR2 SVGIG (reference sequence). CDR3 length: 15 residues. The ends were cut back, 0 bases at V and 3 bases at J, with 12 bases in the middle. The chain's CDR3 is CAWSVLGSANQPQHF. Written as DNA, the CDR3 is TGTGCCTGGAGTGTACTAGGGTCCGCCAATCAGCCCCAGCATTTT.

This chain's CDR3 is CASSLEGSTEAFF. In DNA, the CDR3 is TGCGCCAGCAGCTTGGAGGGTTCCACTGAAGCTTTCTTT. The chain employs TRBV5-1 and TRBJ1-1; D is ambiguous. V was clipped by 0 bases and J by 4 bases, with 7 bases between them. Germline V lookup: CDR1 SGHRS, CDR2 YFSETQ. The CDR3 has 13 amino acids.

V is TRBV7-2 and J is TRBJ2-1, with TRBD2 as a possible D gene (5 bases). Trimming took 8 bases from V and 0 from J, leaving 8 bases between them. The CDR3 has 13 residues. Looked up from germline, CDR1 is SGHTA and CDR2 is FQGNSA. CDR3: CASRGSSYNEQFF. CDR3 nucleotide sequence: TGTGCCAGCCGGGGTAGCTCCTACAATGAGCAGTTCTTC.

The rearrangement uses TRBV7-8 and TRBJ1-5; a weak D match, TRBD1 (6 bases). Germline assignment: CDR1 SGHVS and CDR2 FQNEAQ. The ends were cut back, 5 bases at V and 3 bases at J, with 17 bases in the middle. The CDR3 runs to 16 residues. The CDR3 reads CASSRMDSQFNQPQHF. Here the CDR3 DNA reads TGTGCCAGCAGCAGGATGGACAGCCAATTCAATCAGCCCCAGCATTTT.

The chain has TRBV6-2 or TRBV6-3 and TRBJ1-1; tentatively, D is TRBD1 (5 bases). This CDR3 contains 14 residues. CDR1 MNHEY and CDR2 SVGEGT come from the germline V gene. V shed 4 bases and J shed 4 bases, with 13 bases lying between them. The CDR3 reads CASSFRDRLTEAFF. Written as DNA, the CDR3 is TGTGCCAGCAGTTTTCGGGACCGACTCACTGAAGCTTTCTTT.

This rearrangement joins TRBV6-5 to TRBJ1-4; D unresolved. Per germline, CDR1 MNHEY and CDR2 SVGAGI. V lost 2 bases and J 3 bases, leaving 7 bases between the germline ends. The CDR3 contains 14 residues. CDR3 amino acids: CASSYTVSNEKLFF. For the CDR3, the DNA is TGTGCCAGCAGTTACACAGTTTCTAATGAAAAACTGTTTTTT.

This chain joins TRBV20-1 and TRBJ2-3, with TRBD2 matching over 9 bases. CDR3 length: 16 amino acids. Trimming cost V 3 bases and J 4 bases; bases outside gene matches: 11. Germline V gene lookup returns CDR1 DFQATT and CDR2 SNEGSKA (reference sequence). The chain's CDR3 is CSASLAAGGPSDTQYF. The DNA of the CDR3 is TGCAGTGCTAGTTTGGCGGCGGGGGGGCCTTCAGATACGCAGTATTTT.

The CDR3 DNA follows: TGTGCCAGCAGCGGAATCGTCGGTAGTTTGTTAGAACAGGACGAGCAGTACTTC. Residues: CASSGIVGSLLEQDEQYF. The chain uses TRBV7-2 and TRBJ2-7; perhaps TRBD1 as D (5 bases). CDR3 length: 18 residues. Trimming removed 5 bases at V and 5 bases at J, with 28 bases between. Germline CDR1 reads SGHTA; CDR2 reads FQGNSA.

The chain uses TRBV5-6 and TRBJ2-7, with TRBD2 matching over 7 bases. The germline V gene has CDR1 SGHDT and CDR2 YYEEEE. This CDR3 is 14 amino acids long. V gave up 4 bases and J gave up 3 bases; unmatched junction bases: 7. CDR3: CASSNGGMVYEQYF. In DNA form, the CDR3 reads TGTGCCAGCAGCAACGGGGGGATGGTCTACGAGCAGTACTTC.

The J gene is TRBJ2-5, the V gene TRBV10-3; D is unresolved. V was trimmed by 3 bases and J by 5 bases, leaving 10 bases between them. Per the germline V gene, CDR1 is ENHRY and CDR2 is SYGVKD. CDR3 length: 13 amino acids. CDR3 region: CAISEGGWETQYF. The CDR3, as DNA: TGTGCCATCAGTGAAGGTGGATGGGAGACCCAGTACTTC.

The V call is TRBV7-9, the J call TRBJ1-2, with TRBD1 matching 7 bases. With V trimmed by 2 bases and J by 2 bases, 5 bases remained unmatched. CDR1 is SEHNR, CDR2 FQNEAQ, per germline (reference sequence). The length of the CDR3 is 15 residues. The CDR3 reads CASSLPGGRNYGYTF. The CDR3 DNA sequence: TGTGCCAGCAGCTTACCAGGGGGTAGAAACTATGGCTACACCTTC.

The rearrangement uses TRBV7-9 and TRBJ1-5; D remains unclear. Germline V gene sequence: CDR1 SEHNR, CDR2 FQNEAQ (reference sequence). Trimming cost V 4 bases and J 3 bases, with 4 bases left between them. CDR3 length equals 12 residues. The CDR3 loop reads CASSSVNQPQHF. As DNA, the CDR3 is TGTGCCAGCAGCTCCGTCAATCAGCCCCAGCATTTT.

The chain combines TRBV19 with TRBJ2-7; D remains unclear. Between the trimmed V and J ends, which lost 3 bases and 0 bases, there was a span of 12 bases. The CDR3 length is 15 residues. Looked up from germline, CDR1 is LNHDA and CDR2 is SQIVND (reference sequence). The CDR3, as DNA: TGTGCCAGTAGTATTGCAATCCCCGTCTCCTACGAGCAGTACTTC. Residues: CASSIAIPVSYEQYF.

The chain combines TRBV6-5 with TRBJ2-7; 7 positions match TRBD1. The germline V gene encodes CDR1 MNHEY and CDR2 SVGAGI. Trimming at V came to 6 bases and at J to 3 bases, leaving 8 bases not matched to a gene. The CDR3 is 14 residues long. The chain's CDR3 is CASSRPGQNYEQYF. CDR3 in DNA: TGTGCCAGCAGCCGCCCGGGACAGAACTACGAGCAGTACTTC.

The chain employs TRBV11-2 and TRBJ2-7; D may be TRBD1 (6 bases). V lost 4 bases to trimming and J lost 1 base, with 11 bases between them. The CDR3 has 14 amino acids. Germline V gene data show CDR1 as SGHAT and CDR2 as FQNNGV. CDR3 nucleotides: TGTGCCAGCAGCTCCATCACAGGGTCCTACGAGCAGTACTTC. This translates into CASSSITGSYEQYF.

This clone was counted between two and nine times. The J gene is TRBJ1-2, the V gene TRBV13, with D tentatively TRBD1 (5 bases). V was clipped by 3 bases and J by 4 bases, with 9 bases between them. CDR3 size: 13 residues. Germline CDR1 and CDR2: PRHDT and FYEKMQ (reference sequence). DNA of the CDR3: TGTGCCAGCAGCTTGGGGCGCGGCTATGGCTACACCTTC. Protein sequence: CASSLGRGYGYTF.

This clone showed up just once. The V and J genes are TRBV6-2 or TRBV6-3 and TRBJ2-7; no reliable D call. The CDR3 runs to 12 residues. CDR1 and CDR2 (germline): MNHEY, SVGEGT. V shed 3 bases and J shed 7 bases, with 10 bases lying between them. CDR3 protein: CASSYNQVEQYF. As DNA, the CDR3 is TGTGCCAGCAGTTATAATCAAGTTGAGCAGTACTTC.

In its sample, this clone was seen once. CDR3 coding DNA: TGTGCCAGCACGTTTACCGGAACCGGGACCATATATTTT. Protein: CASTFTGTGTIYF. This rearrangement joins TRBV6-5 to TRBJ1-3, with unresolved D. Germline CDR1 is MNHEY and CDR2 is SVGAGI. The ends were cut back, 7 bases at V and 10 bases at J, with 17 bases in the middle. The CDR3 spans 13 residues.

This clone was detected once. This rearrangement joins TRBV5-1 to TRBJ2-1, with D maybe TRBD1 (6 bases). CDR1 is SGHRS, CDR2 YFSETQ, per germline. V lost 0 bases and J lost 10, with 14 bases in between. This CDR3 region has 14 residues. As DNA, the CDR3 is TGCGCCAGCAGCTTGGGGCGGAGCCAGGGGGAGCAGTTCTTC. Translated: CASSLGRSQGEQFF.

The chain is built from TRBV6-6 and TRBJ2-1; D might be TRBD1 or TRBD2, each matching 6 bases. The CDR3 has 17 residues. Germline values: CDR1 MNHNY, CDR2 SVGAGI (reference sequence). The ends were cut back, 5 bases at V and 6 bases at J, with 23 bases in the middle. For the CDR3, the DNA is TGTGCCAGCAGTCGGCACGCACAGGGCGGGGAGTCCAATGAGCAGTTCTTC. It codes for CASSRHAQGGESNEQFF.

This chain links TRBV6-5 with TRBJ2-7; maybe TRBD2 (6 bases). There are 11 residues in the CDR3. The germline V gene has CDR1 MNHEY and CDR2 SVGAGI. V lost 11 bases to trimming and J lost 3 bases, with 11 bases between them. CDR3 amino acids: CAGGKGYEQYF. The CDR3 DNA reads TGTGCCGGGGGGAAGGGCTACGAGCAGTACTTC.

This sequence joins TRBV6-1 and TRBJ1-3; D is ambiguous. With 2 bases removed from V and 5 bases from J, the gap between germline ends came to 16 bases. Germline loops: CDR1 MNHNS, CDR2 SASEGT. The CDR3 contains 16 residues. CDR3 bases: TGTGCCAGCAGTGAATTCCCAGGAAGACTGCGAAACACCATATATTTT. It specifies CASSEFPGRLRNTIYF.

CDR3 in amino acids: CASSHGQGINQPQHF. The CDR3 region has the DNA TGTGCCAGCAGCCACGGACAGGGGATCAATCAGCCCCAGCATTTT. This rearrangement joins TRBV6-6 to TRBJ1-5, with 9 bases matching TRBD1. CDR3 length: 15 amino acids. The germline V gene has CDR1 MNHNY and CDR2 SVGAGI (reference sequence). With 6 bases clipped from V and 3 bases from J, the junction kept 6 bases outside the gene matches.

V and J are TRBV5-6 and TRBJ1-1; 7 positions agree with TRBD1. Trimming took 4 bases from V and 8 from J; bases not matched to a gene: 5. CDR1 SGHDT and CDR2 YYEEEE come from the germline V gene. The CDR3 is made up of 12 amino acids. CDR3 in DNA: TGTGCCAGCAGCCACCGGGACAGAGAAGCTTTCTTT. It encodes CASSHRDREAFF.

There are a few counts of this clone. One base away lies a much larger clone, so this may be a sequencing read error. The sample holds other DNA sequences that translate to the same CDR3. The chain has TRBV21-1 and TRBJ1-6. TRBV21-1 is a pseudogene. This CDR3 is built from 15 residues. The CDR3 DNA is TGTGCCAGCTGCCCCCCAGGACTGGGGGGCTCACCCCTCCACTTT. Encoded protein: CASCPPGLGGSPLHF.

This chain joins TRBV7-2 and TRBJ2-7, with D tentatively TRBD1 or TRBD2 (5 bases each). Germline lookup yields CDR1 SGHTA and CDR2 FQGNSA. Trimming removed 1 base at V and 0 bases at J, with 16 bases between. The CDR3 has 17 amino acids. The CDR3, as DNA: TGTGCCAGCAGCTTAGGGGGGAAGGTCCTGGGCTCCTACGAGCAGTACTTC. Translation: CASSLGGKVLGSYEQYF.

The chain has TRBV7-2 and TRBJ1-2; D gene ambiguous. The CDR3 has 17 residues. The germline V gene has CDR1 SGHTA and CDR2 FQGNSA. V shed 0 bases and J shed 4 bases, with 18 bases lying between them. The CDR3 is CASSLAAARGRAYGYTF. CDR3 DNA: TGTGCCAGCAGCTTAGCGGCAGCACGAGGGAGGGCCTATGGCTACACCTTC. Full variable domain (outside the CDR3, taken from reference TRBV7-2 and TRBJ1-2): GAGVSQSPSNKVTEKGKDVELRCDPISGHTALYWYRQSLGQGLEFLIYFQGNSAPDKSGLPSDRFSAERTGGSVSTLTIQRTQQEDSAVYLCASSLAAARGRAYGYTFGSGTRLTVV.

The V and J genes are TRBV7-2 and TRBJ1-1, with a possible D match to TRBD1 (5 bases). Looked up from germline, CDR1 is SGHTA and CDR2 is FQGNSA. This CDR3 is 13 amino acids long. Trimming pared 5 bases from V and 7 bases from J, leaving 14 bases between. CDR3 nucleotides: TGTGCCAGCAGCCACCCAGGGTACGGTGAAGCTTTCTTT. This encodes CASSHPGYGEAFF.

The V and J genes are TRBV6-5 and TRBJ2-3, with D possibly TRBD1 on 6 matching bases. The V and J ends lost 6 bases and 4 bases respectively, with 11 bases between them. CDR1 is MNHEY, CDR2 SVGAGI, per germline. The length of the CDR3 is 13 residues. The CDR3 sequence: CASSRDIADTQYF. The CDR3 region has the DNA TGTGCCAGCAGCCGGGACATCGCAGATACGCAGTATTTT.